This TCR beta chain was captured by sequencing in a study of cytotoxic CD8 clonotypes in ibrutinib-treated CLL. Turning to the study itself: Partial response was seen in about 24 patients and complete response in 2; after median around six years, about 15 stayed remitted, about 12 progressed. Study results and limitations: Researchers report that baseline clonality outpaced age-matched healthy donors and tracked circulating CD8+ T-cell counts.

In regard to this clone: Antigen unknown.

Sequenced by immunoSEQ multiplex PCR; TCRdb stores in-frame clones only, minus some. The sample lists 150,000 or so clones, around 80% occurring once. The sequence derives from a human donor with chronic lymphocytic leukemia. This sample comprised PBMCs, obtained after 12 months of ibrutinib treatment.

CDR3: CASSLTGMVTEAFF. The CDR3 coding sequence is TGTGCCAGCAGTTTGACAGGGATGGTCACTGAAGCTTTCTTT. The V and J genes are TRBV28 and TRBJ1-1; 7 bases are shared with TRBD1. This CDR3 region has 14 residues. Germline V CDR1 and CDR2: MDHEN, SYDVKM. V lost 3 bases and J lost 4; bases outside the gene matches: 5. The full variable domain, in which reference TRBV28 and TRBJ1-1 provide the parts outside the CDR3, is DVKVTQSSRYLVKRTGEKVFLECVQDMDHENMFWYRQDPGLGLRLIYFSYDVKMKEKGDIPEGYSVSREKKERFSLILESASTNQTSMYLCASSLTGMVTEAFFGQGTRLTVV.